The entry below gives a single TCR beta chain sequence along with its context. Its specificity is unknown. The data derive from a study of CD8+CD57+ T cells in acquired aplastic anemia. The study's findings and limits: Patients and controls shared nearly 30 CD8+ CDR3 sequences, highly expressed in patients. Patients versus controls showed no significant CD8+ Simpson's diversity difference.

Profiles of TCR beta VDJ and CDR3 were generated from a genomic DNA template. TCRdb re-called the reads with MiXCR, one entry per CDR3 protein. Here the sample spans a few hundred thousand distinct CDR3 sequences, around 60% being singletons. CDR3 length equals 18 residues. V shed 1 base and J shed 0 bases, with 21 bases lying between them. Looked up from germline, CDR1 is DFQATT and CDR2 is SNEGSKA (reference sequence). The sequence was collected from a human donor in good health. Specimen: sorted CD4+, CD8+, or CD8+CD57+ T cells (not recorded which) from PBMCs. The rearrangement links TRBV20-1 to TRBJ1-2; perhaps TRBD1 as D (5 bases). CDR3 in amino acids: CSARGRDGRTSANYGYTF. The CDR3 nucleotides are TGCAGTGCTAGAGGTAGGGACGGCCGGACCTCGGCTAACTATGGCTACACCTTC.